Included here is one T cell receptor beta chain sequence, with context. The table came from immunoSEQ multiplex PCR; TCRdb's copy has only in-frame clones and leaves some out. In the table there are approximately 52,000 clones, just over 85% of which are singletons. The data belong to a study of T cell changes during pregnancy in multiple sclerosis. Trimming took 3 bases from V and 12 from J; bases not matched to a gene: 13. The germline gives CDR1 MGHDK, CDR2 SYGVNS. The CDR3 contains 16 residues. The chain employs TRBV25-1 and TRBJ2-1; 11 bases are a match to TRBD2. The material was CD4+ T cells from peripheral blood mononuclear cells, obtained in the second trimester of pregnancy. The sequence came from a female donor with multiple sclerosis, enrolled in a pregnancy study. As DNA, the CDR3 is TGTGCCAGCAGTGACGTACTAGCGGGAGCGGGGGCTAGGCAGTTCTTC. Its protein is CASSDVLAGAGARQFF.